This entry lists 26 T cell receptor beta chains sequenced from one sample in a study of CD8 T cells in ankylosing spondylitis. In TCRdb, the 5' RACE reads were re-called with MiXCR into one record per CDR3 protein. Of about 150,000 distinct CDR3 sequences detected, roughly 30% appear once; the ten largest clones hold 6%. Sequenced input: synovial fluid, either unsorted or a sorted T cell fraction (not recorded which). These receptors were collected from a male donor with ankylosing spondylitis.

This sequence joins TRBV5-1 and TRBJ2-5; D possibly corresponds to TRBD2 (7 bases). Germline loops: CDR1 SGHRS, CDR2 YFSETQ. The V gene lost 3 bases and the J gene lost 2 bases, with 14 bases spanning the gap. CDR3 size: 15 residues. The CDR3 protein is CASSWTAGPQETQYF. CDR3 DNA sequence: TGCGCCAGCAGCTGGACAGCGGGGCCTCAAGAGACCCAGTACTTC.

This clonotype was recorded at least ten times. The J gene is TRBJ1-5, the V gene TRBV15, with a possible D match to TRBD1 (5 bases). V gave up 1 base and J gave up 0 bases, with 7 bases separating them. The CDR3 is 15 residues long. Germline V gene lookup returns CDR1 LNHNV and CDR2 YYDKDF (reference sequence). The DNA for the CDR3 is TGTGCCACCAGCAGAGGACAGCCTAGCAATCAGCCCCAGCATTTT. Translating gives CATSRGQPSNQPQHF.

J is TRBJ2-5 and V is TRBV24-1; no clear D. The germline CDR1 and CDR2 sequences are KGHDR and SFDVKD. The CDR3 is made up of 14 amino acids. The germline V and J ends were trimmed by 3 bases and 4 bases, with 11 bases remaining between them. The DNA of the CDR3 is TGTGCCACCAGTGATCCAGCGAGAGGAGAGACCCAGTACTTC. Its protein is CATSDPARGETQYF.

This clonotype has more than one count but fewer than ten. This sequence joins TRBV6-5 and TRBJ1-5, with 8 bases lining up with TRBD1. Losses at the gene ends were 2 bases for V and 3 bases for J; bases not matched to a gene: 15. This CDR3 spans 19 amino acids. The V gene's germline CDR1 is MNHEY and CDR2 SVGAGI. Written as DNA, the CDR3 is TGTGCCAGCAGTTACGACCCCCGGACAGGGCCGAAGGCCAATCAGCCCCAGCATTTT. Translating it yields CASSYDPRTGPKANQPQHF.

This clonotype came up many times. V gene TRBV28 combines with J gene TRBJ2-5; TRBD1 aligns across 12 bases. The CDR3 is 14 residues long. V shed 10 bases, J shed 5 bases, and the junction held 8 bases outside the gene matches. CDR1 MDHEN and CDR2 SYDVKM come from the germline V gene. The CDR3 sequence is CATSGQGAWETQYF. CDR3 DNA sequence: TGTGCCACCTCGGGACAGGGGGCCTGGGAGACCCAGTACTTC.

This chain connects TRBV20-1 to TRBJ2-1; perhaps D is TRBD1 or TRBD2 (5 bases each). The CDR3 consists of 15 residues. CDR1 and CDR2 (germline): DFQATT, SNEGSKA (reference sequence). V shed 5 bases and J shed 4 bases, with 18 bases lying between them. Here the CDR3 reads CSAPTPGTDYNEQFF. CDR3 DNA: TGCAGTGCTCCGACTCCCGGGACGGATTACAATGAGCAGTTCTTC.

The chain carries TRBV12-3 or TRBV12-4 and TRBJ2-6, with TRBD1 matching over 7 bases. The trim removed 6 bases at V and 2 bases at J, leaving 1 base unmatched. The CDR3 has 14 residues. This CDR3 is CASSQGAGANVLTF. CDR3 DNA: TGTGCCAGCAGCCAGGGGGCTGGGGCCAACGTCCTGACTTTC.

V and J are TRBV28 and TRBJ2-7; TRBD2 agrees at 12 bases. Germline CDR1 is MDHEN and CDR2 is SYDVKM. This CDR3 region has 18 residues. Trimming at V came to 3 bases and at J to 3 bases, leaving 12 bases not matched to a gene. The CDR3 loop reads CASSFRSGLAGFGYEQYF. CDR3 DNA: TGTGCCAGCAGTTTTAGATCGGGACTAGCGGGCTTCGGCTACGAGCAGTACTTC.

This clonotype was found many times. This chain connects TRBV28 to TRBJ2-7; no clear D gene. The germline V gene encodes CDR1 MDHEN and CDR2 SYDVKM. The V gene lost 6 bases and the J gene lost 3 bases, with 3 bases spanning the gap. The CDR3 runs to 10 residues. The CDR3 loop is CASSRYEQYF. The CDR3 DNA sequence: TGTGCCAGCAGCCGCTACGAGCAGTACTTC.

The chain links TRBV6-1 to TRBJ2-5; 10 nucleotides match TRBD1. The V and J ends lost 6 bases and 1 base, in that order; junction bases with no gene match: 5. Per germline, CDR1 MNHNS and CDR2 SASEGT. This CDR3 is 15 amino acids long. As DNA, the CDR3 is TGTGCCAGCAGGGGGGACAGGGGAACCCAAGAGACCCAGTACTTC. This codes for CASRGDRGTQETQYF.

The chain recombines TRBV19 with TRBJ2-1; 9 nucleotides align to TRBD2. The trim removed 5 bases at V and 7 bases at J, leaving 9 bases unmatched. This CDR3 comprises 15 residues. CDR1 and CDR2 from the germline V gene are LNHDA and SQIVND (reference sequence). The CDR3 reads CASSFSRGGLNEQFF. The CDR3 DNA follows: TGTGCCAGTAGTTTCTCGCGGGGGGGCCTTAATGAGCAGTTCTTC.

The CDR3 here is CASTNSGRAYEQYF. The CDR3 DNA sequence: TGTGCCAGCACAAATAGCGGGAGGGCCTACGAGCAGTACTTC. The chain carries TRBV27 and TRBJ2-7, with 11 bases that match TRBD2. V shed 7 bases and J 2 bases; nucleotides not matched to a gene: 4. CDR1 MNHEY and CDR2 SMNVEV come from the germline V gene (reference sequence). The CDR3 contains 14 residues.

This clonotype appeared a single time. The chain couples TRBV16 to TRBJ1-1, with a possible D match to TRBD1 (5 bases). The CDR3 consists of 14 residues. Trimming stripped 8 bases from V and 1 base from J, with 14 bases between. Germline V gives CDR1 KGHSY, CDR2 FQNENV. In nucleotides, the CDR3 is TGTGCCAGCCGCGTCGGGGCCCAGAACACTGAAGCTTTCTTT. The encoded protein is CASRVGAQNTEAFF.

The V and J genes are TRBV7-9 and TRBJ2-1; 11 bases line up with TRBD2. Looked up from germline, CDR1 is SEHNR and CDR2 is FQNEAQ (reference sequence). V dropped 4 bases and J dropped 9; count of bases not matched to a gene: 11. There are 16 residues in the CDR3. DNA for the CDR3: TGTGCCAGCAGCTATACTTGGACTAGCGGGTCCGGTGAGCAGTTCTTC. Translating gives CASSYTWTSGSGEQFF. Drawing the rest from reference TRBV7-9 and TRBJ2-1, the complete variable domain is DTGVSQNPRHKITKRGQNVTFRCDPISEHNRLYWYRQTLGQGPEFLTYFQNEAQLEKSRLLSDRFSAERPKGSFSTLEIQRTEQGDSAMYLCASSYTWTSGSGEQFFGPGTRLTVL.

The chain uses TRBV2 and TRBJ1-4; no clear D gene. CDR1 and CDR2 (germline): SNHLY, FYNNEI. The CDR3 length is 15 residues. The V and J ends lost 5 bases and 3 bases respectively, with 13 bases between them. CDR3 in DNA: TGTGCCAGCAGTCAAGGCCCCGGGGCTAATGAAAAACTGTTTTTT. Its protein product is CASSQGPGANEKLFF. Complete variable domain (other parts from reference TRBV2 and TRBJ1-4): EPEVTQTPSHQVTQMGQEVILRCVPISNHLYFYWYRQILGQKVEFLVSFYNNEISEKSEIFDDQFSVERPDGSNFTLKIRSTKLEDSAMYFCASSQGPGANEKLFFGSGTQLSVL.

This clonotype was found a few times. The CDR3 spells CASLTSYEQYF. CDR3 coding DNA: TGTGCCAGCCTGACTAGTTACGAGCAGTACTTC. The V gene is TRBV6-1, the J gene TRBJ2-7; D possibly corresponds to TRBD2 (6 bases). Germline CDR1 and CDR2: MNHNS and SASEGT. Trimming removed 8 bases at V and 4 bases at J, with 9 bases between. CDR3 length: 11 amino acids.

CDR3 sequence (DNA): TGCGCCAGCAGCCAAATGGTGGCGGCTAGAAACACCATATATTTT. This codes for CASSQMVAARNTIYF. The chain recombines TRBV4-3 with TRBJ1-3; D unclear. The CDR3 consists of 15 residues. Germline CDR1 LGHNA, CDR2 YSLEER. Trimming removed 2 bases from V and 5 bases from J, with 13 bases in between.

The J gene is TRBJ2-2, the V gene TRBV7-8; TRBD1 matches at 10 bases. Germline CDR1 and CDR2: SGHVS and FQNEAQ. CDR3 size: 15 residues. V was clipped by 5 bases and J by 4 bases; unmatched bases: 4. The CDR3 DNA reads TGTGCCAGCAGCCGACAGGGGGCCGTCACCGGGGAGCTGTTTTTT. This gives the protein CASSRQGAVTGELFF.

This clonotype was seen many times. The chain recombines TRBV20-1 with TRBJ2-5; D could derive from TRBD1 or TRBD2 (5 bases each). This CDR3 is built from 15 residues. Germline assignment: CDR1 DFQATT and CDR2 SNEGSKA (reference sequence). V lost 3 bases and J 4 bases, leaving 18 bases between the germline ends. CDR3 loop: CSARAGRWGLETQYF. The CDR3, as DNA: TGCAGTGCTAGGGCTGGACGCTGGGGGTTAGAGACCCAGTACTTC.

CDR3 region: CASSLRGQGGDTEAFF. The CDR3 coding sequence is TGTGCCAGCAGCCTGAGGGGACAGGGCGGCGACACTGAAGCTTTCTTT. This chain joins TRBV7-8 and TRBJ1-1, with TRBD1 matching over 9 bases. The CDR3 spans 16 residues. Germline V gives CDR1 SGHVS, CDR2 FQNEAQ. V was pared by 5 bases and J by 3 bases, with 10 bases of the junction left unmatched.

V is TRBV29-1 and J is TRBJ1-4; D unresolved. Germline V lookup: CDR1 SQVTM, CDR2 ANQGSEA. The CDR3 has 11 amino acids. Trimming removed 5 bases at V and 4 bases at J, with 5 bases between. The CDR3 DNA follows: TGCAGCGTTTGGCGTAATGAAAAACTGTTTTTT. Protein product: CSVWRNEKLFF.

The chain links TRBV12-3 or TRBV12-4 to TRBJ2-2; D not certain. There are 13 residues in the CDR3. V was cut by 3 bases and J by 4 bases, with 6 bases left in between. CDR3 protein: CASSLAATGELFF. CDR3 DNA: TGTGCCAGCAGTTTGGCAGCCACCGGGGAGCTGTTTTTT.

This clonotype was seen more than once but under ten times. The chain uses TRBV20-1 and TRBJ1-1, with D tentatively TRBD1 (5 bases). V was cut by 5 bases and J by 4 bases, with 17 bases left in between. This CDR3 is 14 amino acids long. Germline CDR1 reads DFQATT; CDR2 reads SNEGSKA (reference sequence). CDR3 sequence (DNA): TGCAGTGCTGACCCGCGTTGGGGGAGCACTGAAGCTTTCTTT. It translates to CSADPRWGSTEAFF.

The genes are TRBV2 and TRBJ2-7, with a possible D match to TRBD1 (6 bases). Germline V gene lookup returns CDR1 SNHLY and CDR2 FYNNEI. V lost 6 bases and J lost 2, with 8 bases in between. The CDR3 consists of 12 residues. The CDR3 protein is CASRQGPYEQYF. The CDR3 DNA reads as TGTGCCAGCAGACAGGGCCCCTACGAGCAGTACTTC.

For the CDR3, the DNA is TGTGCCAGCAGTGTAGACGGCCCCACCTACGAGCAGTACTTC. This sequence encodes CASSVDGPTYEQYF. The chain employs TRBV28 and TRBJ2-7; D not resolved. Germline lookup yields CDR1 MDHEN and CDR2 SYDVKM. This CDR3 region has 14 residues. Trimming removed 5 bases at V and 2 bases at J, with 13 bases between.

This clonotype came up a few times. V and J are TRBV9 and TRBJ2-1; D may be TRBD1 (5 bases). This CDR3 is 15 amino acids long. Trimming took off 0 bases at V and 5 bases at J, with 12 bases between the two ends. CDR1 and CDR2 from the germline V gene are SGDLS and YYNGEE. This chain's CDR3 is CASSVEGSGNNEQFF. The DNA of the CDR3 is TGTGCCAGCAGCGTAGAAGGGTCAGGGAACAATGAGCAGTTCTTC.